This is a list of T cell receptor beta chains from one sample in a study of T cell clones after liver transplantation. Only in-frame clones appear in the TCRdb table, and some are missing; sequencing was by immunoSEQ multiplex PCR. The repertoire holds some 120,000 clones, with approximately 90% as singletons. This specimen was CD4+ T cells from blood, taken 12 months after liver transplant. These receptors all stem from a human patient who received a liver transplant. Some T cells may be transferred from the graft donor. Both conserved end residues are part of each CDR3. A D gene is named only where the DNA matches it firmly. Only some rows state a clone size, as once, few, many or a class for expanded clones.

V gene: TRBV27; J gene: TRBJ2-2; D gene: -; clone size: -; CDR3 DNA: TGTGCCAGCAGTTTCCCACAGGGATATAACACCGGGGAGCTGTTTTTT; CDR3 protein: CASSFPQGYNTGELFF
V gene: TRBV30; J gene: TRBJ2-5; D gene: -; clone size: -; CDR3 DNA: TGTGCCTGGAGTGTAGGGGTAGCCCCAGAGACCCAGTACTTC; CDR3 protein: CAWSVGVAPETQYF
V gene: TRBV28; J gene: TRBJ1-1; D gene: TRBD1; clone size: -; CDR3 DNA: TGTGCCAGCAGTTCATCCGGGACAGGGGGTTTGACAGCTTTCTTT; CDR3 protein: CASSSSGTGGLTAFF
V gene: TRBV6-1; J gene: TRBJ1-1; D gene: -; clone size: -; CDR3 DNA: TGTGCCAGCAGTGAAGGGGGGACCGTGAACACTGAAGCTTTCTTT; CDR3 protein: CASSEGGTVNTEAFF
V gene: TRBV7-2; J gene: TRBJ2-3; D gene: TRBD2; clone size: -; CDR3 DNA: TGTGCCAGCAGCCAGCGGGGGTCGCGGGGGCTAAACACAGATACGCAGTATTTT; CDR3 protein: CASSQRGSRGLNTDTQYF
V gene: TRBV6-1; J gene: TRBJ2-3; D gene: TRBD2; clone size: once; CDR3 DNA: TGTGCCAGCAGTGAATCGGCGGGGGGAGGAGATACGCAGTATTTT; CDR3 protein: CASSESAGGGDTQYF
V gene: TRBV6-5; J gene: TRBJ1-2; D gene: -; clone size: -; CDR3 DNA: TGTGCCAGCAGTTCCCGGGAGAACTATGGCTACACCTTC; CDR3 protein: CASSSRENYGYTF
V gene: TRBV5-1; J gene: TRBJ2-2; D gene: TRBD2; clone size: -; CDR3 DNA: TGCGCCAGCAGCGCCATTAGCGGGAGATTGGTCGGGGAGCTGTTTTTT; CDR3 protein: CASSAISGRLVGELFF
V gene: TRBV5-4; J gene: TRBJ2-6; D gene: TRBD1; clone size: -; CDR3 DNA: TGTGCCAGCAGCTCGACAGGGTTCAATGCTGGGGCCAACGTCCTGACTTTC; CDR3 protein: CASSSTGFNAGANVLTF
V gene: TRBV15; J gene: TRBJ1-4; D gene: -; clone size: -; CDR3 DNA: TGTGCCACCAGCAGAGCCCCAGGCCTTAATGAAAAACTGTTTTTT; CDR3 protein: CATSRAPGLNEKLFF
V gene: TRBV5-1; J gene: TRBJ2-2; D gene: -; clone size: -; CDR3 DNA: TGCGCCAGCAGCCTGCTGGTGAGACCTGCCCTGGGGGAGCTGTTTTTT; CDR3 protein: CASSLLVRPALGELFF
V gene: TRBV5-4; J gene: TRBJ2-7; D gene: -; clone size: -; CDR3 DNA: TGTGCCAGCAGCTCAGGGGACACCCTCTACGAGCAGTACTTC; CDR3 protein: CASSSGDTLYEQYF
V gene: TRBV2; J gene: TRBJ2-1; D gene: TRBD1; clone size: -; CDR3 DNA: TGTGCCGTCCCCTCAGGGACAGGGGCCTACAATGAGCAGTTCTTC; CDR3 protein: CAVPSGTGAYNEQFF
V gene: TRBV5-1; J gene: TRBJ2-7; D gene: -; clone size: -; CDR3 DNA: TGCGCCAGCAGCTTGGAGGAGGGGGCGACGTACGAGCAGTACTTC; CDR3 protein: CASSLEEGATYEQYF
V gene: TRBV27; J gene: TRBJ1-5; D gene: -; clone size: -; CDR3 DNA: TGTGCCAGCAGGGACGCGGGCAATCAGCCCCAGCATTTT; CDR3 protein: CASRDAGNQPQHF
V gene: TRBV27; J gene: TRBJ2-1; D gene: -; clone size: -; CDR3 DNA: TGTGCCAGCAGCCTAGACAGAGGGTATGCCTACAATGAGCAGTTCTTC; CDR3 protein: CASSLDRGYAYNEQFF
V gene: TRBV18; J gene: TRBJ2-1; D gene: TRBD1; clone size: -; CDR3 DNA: TGTGCCAGCTCGCACGCCGGGACAGGGAAGTGGGGTGAGCAGTTCTTC; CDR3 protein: CASSHAGTGKWGEQFF
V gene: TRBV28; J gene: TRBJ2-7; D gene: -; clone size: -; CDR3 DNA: TGTGCCAGCTTGACAGTCCCCTACGAGCAGTACTTC; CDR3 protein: CASLTVPYEQYF
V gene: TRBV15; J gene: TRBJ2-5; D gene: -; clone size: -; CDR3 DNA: TGTGCCACCAGCAGCAGACAAGCAGAGACCCAGTACTTC; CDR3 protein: CATSSRQAETQYF
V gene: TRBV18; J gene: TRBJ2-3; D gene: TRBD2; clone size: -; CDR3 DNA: TGTGCCAGCTCACCCGGGACTAGCGGGACCGATACGCAGTATTTT; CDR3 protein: CASSPGTSGTDTQYF
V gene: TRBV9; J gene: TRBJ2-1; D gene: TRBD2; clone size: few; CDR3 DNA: TGTGCCAGCAGTACCGGGACTAGCGGGCGCCAGGATTGGTTCTTC; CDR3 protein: CASSTGTSGRQDWFF
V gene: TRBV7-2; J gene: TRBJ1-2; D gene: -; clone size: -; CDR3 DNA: TGTGCCAGCAGCTTTGGCACTAACTATGGCTACACCTTC; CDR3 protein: CASSFGTNYGYTF
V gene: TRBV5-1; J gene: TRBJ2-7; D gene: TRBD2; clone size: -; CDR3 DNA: TGCGCCAGCAGCCCCTTTTTGAGCGGGAGTTCCTACGAGCAGTACTTC; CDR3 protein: CASSPFLSGSSYEQYF
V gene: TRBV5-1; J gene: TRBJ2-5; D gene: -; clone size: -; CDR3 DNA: TGCGCCAGCAGCGACGGGACGGGAGATCAAGAGACCCAGTACTTC; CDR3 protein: CASSDGTGDQETQYF
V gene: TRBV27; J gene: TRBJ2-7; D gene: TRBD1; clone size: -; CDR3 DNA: TGTGCCAGCAGTTTTACACAGGGGACCATCTCCTACGAGCAGTACTTC; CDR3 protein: CASSFTQGTISYEQYF
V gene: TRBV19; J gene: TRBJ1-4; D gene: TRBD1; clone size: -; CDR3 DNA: TGTGCCAGTAGAGGGACAGCAACTAATGAAAAACTGTTTTTT; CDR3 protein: CASRGTATNEKLFF
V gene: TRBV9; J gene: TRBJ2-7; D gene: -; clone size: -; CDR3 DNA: TGTGCCAGCAGCGTAGGGGGCAGGGAGACCTACGAGCAGTACTTC; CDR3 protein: CASSVGGRETYEQYF
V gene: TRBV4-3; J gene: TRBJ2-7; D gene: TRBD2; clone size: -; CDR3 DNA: TGCGCCAGCAGCCAAGGGCACCATAGCGGGAGCGGGGTCTACGAGCAGTACTTC; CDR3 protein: CASSQGHHSGSGVYEQYF
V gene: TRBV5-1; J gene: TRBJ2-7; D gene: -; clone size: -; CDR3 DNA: TGCGCCAGCAGCCCCGGGGGCGGGAGCTCCTACGAGCAGTACTTC; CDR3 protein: CASSPGGGSSYEQYF
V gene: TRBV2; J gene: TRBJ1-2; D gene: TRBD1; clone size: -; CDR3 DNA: TGTGCCAGCAGTGAAGGTGGGACAGGGCGGTATGGCTACACCTTC; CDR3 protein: CASSEGGTGRYGYTF
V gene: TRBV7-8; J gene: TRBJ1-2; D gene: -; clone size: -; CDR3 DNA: TGTGCCAGCAGCTTAGGATCCGCTGGGGGGCTGGATGGCTACACCTTC; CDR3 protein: CASSLGSAGGLDGYTF
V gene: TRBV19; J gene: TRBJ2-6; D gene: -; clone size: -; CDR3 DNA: TGTGCCAGTAGTTCCAGGGAAACTCGCTCTGGGGCCAACGTCCTGACTTTC; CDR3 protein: CASSSRETRSGANVLTF
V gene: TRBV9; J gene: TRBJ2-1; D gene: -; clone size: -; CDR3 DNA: TGTGCCAGCAGCGTTACGGCGGGCTACAATGAGCAGTTCTTC; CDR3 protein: CASSVTAGYNEQFF
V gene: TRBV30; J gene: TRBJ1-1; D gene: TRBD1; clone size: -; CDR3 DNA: TGTGCCTGGAGTGGACAGGGGAAGACTGAAGCTTTCTTT; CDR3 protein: CAWSGQGKTEAFF
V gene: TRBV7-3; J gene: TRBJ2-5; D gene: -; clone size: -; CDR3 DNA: TGTGCCAGCAGCTCCTCGTACCAAGAGACCCAGTACTTC; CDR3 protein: CASSSSYQETQYF
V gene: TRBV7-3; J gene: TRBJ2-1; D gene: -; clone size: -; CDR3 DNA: TGTGCCAGCAGCTTAAGGGACGTTTCGTTTAATGAGCAGTTCTTC; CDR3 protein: CASSLRDVSFNEQFF
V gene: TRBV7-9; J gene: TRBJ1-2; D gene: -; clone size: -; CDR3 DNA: TGTGCCAGCAGCCCCAGGACGGTCGGCCAAGAGGGCTACACCTTC; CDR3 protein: CASSPRTVGQEGYTF
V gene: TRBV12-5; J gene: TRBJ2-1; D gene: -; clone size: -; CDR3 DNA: TGTGCTAGTGGTCGAGCCGACAATGAGCAGTTCTTC; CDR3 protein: CASGRADNEQFF
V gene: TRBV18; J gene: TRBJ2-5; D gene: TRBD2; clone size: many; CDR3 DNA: TGTGCCAGCTCACCTCCCGGGGGGGCTAAGGAGACCCAGTACTTC; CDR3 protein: CASSPPGGAKETQYF
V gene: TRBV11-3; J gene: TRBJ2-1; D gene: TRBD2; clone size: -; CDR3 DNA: TGTGCCAGCAGCTTAGGGGGACTAGTTACCTACAATGAGCAGTTCTTC; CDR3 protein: CASSLGGLVTYNEQFF
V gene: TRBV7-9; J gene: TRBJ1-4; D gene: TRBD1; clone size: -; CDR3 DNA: TGTGCCAGCAGCTTAGGAGGGACAGGGGATGAAAAACTGTTTTTT; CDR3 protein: CASSLGGTGDEKLFF
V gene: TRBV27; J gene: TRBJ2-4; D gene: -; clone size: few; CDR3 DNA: TGTGCCAGCTCAGGGGATTTTGGAAACATTCAGTACTTC; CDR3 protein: CASSGDFGNIQYF
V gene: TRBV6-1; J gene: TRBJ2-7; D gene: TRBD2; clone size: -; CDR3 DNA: TGTGCCAGCAGCCCGGGACTAGCCGTTCAGCACGAGCAGTACTTC; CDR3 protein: CASSPGLAVQHEQYF